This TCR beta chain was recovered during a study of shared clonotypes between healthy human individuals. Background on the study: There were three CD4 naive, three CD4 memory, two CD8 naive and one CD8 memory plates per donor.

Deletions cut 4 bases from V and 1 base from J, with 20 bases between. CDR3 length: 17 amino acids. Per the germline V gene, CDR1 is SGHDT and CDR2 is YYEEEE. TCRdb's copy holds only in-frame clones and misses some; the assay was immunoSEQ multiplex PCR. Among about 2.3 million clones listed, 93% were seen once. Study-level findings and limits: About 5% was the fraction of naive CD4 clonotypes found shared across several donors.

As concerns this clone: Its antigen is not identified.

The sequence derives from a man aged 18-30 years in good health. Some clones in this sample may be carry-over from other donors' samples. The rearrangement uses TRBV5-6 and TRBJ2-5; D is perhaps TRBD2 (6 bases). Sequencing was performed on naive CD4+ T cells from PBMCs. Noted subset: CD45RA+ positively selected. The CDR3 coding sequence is TGTGCCAGCAGCAAACTAGCATCGACACGTCTCCAAGAGACCCAGTACTTC. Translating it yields CASSKLASTRLQETQYF. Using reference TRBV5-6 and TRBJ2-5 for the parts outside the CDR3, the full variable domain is DAGVTQSPTHLIKTRGQQVTLRCSPKSGHDTVSWYQQALGQGPQFIFQYYEEEERQRGNFPDRFSGHQFPNYSSELNVNALLLGDSALYLCASSKLASTRLQETQYFGPGTRLLVL.